This TCR beta chain was identified in a study of graft-versus-host responses after intestinal transplantation. Study summary: Every transplant recipient was induced with anti-thymocyte globulin, then maintained on tacrolimus and steroids for two to three years.

TCRdb keeps only in-frame clones here, not all; method: immunoSEQ multiplex PCR. Found here are more than 6,500 clones, 26% of them singletons; the top ten hold 4% to 5%. Trimming shortened V by 5 bases and J by 1 base, and 12 bases separated the two germline ends. The germline CDR1 and CDR2 sequences are SGHTS and YDEGEE. The CDR3 length is 14 residues. The origin of this receptor is a human patient who received an intestinal transplant. The genes are TRBV5-8 and TRBJ1-1, with D uncertain. The sample here was alloreactive CD4+ T cells from a mixed lymphocyte reaction culture, taken before intestinal transplant. The subset: CFSE-low proliferating T cells sorted from roughly 6-day pre-transplant mixed lymphocyte reaction (GvH or HvG direction). CDR3 protein: CASRPTWGNTEAFF. CDR3 nucleotide sequence: TGTGCCAGCAGACCAACGTGGGGGAACACTGAAGCTTTCTTT.